This TCR beta chain was sequenced in a study of T cells in localized non-small cell lung cancer (dated by TCRdb to 2020 to 2022). General notes on the study: The study analyzed T cell repertoires of roughly 220 early-stage NSCLC patients, comparing tumors and uninvolved tumor-adjacent lungs. The cohort was made up of about 240 treatment-naive NSCLC patients whose localized lung tumors had been resected. Of the NSCLC patients, roughly 130 were male and approximately 110 were female, and the mean age was approximately 66 years.

Trimming removed 1 base from V and 6 bases from J, leaving 13 bases between the germline ends. CDR1 and CDR2 were assigned from the germline V gene as SGHNT and YENEEA. The CDR3 spans 15 residues, from the cysteine through the phenylalanine. Only the CDR3 part of the read is kept: 45 bases, read in frame from the first base. The research as a whole found: Of the top 100 tumor clones, a median of roughly 60 were detected in paired uninvolved adjacent lung; under 35 were also among that lung's top 100. Because multi-region sequencing of the tumors was not done, intratumor heterogeneity could not be ruled out. Because of the exploratory design, TCR variables were selected using unadjusted p-values without false-discovery rate correction. Higher T cell density in blood was associated with longer overall survival, whereas higher clonality in adjacent lung was associated with shorter survival. Uninvolved tumor-adjacent lung showed the highest T cell clonality, higher than tumor, which suggests more focused antigenic responses in the adjacent lung.

TCR beta CDR3 regions were sequenced from DNA using the immunoSEQ Assay. For the original study's pipeline: T cell density was computed as TCR beta template counts normalized to usable DNA estimated by amplifying housekeeping genes. Richness was estimated with the preseqR package, extrapolating to 400,000 templates for PBMC samples and 120,000 templates for tissue samples. Clonality was calculated as one minus Pielou's evenness. Differential abundance testing on productive amino-acid clonotypes, with a minimum total count of 5 and an alpha of 0.1, was used to identify tissue-enriched TCRs. The Jaccard Index and the Morisita Overlap Index were used to quantify repertoire overlap between compartments. GLIPH clustered TCR beta CDR3s with public tetramer-defined viral CDR3s; viral motifs required at least three viral sequences plus V-gene enrichment. Here the immuneACCESS table is served through TCRdb, limited to in-frame sequences with V and J called. Missing clones are a known gap in these copies; in checked studies unresolved V genes cover under half, and the rest lacks a known reason. Clone size and V and J calls were adopted from that table, with D and trimming inferred from the DNA. Recorded for this sample are 1,300 to 1,500 clones; approximately 28% of them occurred a single time. The ten largest clones take up 9.2% of the sample.

As to this clone: Its antigen is unknown. Base qualities are not recorded, but no much larger clone differs from it by a single base.

At diagnosis, tumor, uninvolved tumor-adjacent lung and peripheral blood were collected and then preserved as a mix of FFPE and fresh-frozen material. In this chain, TRBV11-3 is recombined with TRBJ1-5; TRBD1 is possibly the D segment (5 matching bases). The sequences come from lung tumor tissue, collected before any cancer treatment. The sequence derives from an older male donor with stage II squamous cell lung carcinoma. The CDR3 loop reads CASSLVQGPTQPQHF. The DNA sequence is TGTGCCAGCAGCTTAGTTCAGGGCCCCACTCAGCCCCAGCATTTT.